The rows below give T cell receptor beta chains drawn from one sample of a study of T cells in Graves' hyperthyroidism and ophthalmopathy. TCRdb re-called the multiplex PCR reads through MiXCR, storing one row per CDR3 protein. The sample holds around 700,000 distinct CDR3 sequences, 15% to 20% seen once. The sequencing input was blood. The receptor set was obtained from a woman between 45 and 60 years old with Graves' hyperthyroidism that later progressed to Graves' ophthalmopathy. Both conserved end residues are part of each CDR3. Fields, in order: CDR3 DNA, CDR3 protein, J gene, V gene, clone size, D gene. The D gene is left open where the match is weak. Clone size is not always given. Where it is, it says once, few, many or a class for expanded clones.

CDR3 DNA: TGTGCCAGTAGTATCCTTCCTCCCGGCAGTAAAGGAGCTTTCTTT; CDR3 protein: CASSILPPGSKGAFF; J gene: TRBJ1-1; V gene: TRBV19; clone size: .; D gene: .
CDR3 DNA: TGTGCCAGCAAATTCAGACAGGGAGAGACCCAGTACTTC; CDR3 protein: CASKFRQGETQYF; J gene: TRBJ2-5; V gene: TRBV27; clone size: few; D gene: TRBD1
CDR3 DNA: TGCAGTGCTAGGGCCCCGGGGGGCTACCAAGAGACCCAGTACTTC; CDR3 protein: CSARAPGGYQETQYF; J gene: TRBJ2-5; V gene: TRBV20-1; clone size: few; D gene: .
CDR3 DNA: TGTGCCTGGGCCGACGGGACACAGTACTTC; CDR3 protein: CAWADGTQYF; J gene: TRBJ2-5; V gene: TRBV30; clone size: many; D gene: .
CDR3 DNA: TGTGCCAGCAGCCAAGACAGGGGGTCCTATAATTCACCCCTCCACTTT; CDR3 protein: CASSQDRGSYNSPLHF; J gene: TRBJ1-6; V gene: TRBV3-1; clone size: few; D gene: TRBD1
CDR3 DNA: TGTGCCATTCAGAGGGAAGGGACCGGGGAGCTGTTTTTT; CDR3 protein: CAIQREGTGELFF; J gene: TRBJ2-2; V gene: TRBV12-3/TRBV12-4; clone size: .; D gene: .
CDR3 DNA: TGTGCCAGCACCGAAATGGGCACATATGGGAAGACCCAGTACTTC; CDR3 protein: CASTEMGTYGKTQYF; J gene: TRBJ2-5; V gene: TRBV6-1; clone size: .; D gene: .
CDR3 DNA: TGTGCCAGCAGCTTGCACAGGGATCAGCCCCAGCATTTT; CDR3 protein: CASSLHRDQPQHF; J gene: TRBJ1-5; V gene: TRBV5-6; clone size: few; D gene: .
CDR3 DNA: TGTGCCAGCTCACCAAACAGTCAGAAGACTGAAGCTTTCTTT; CDR3 protein: CASSPNSQKTEAFF; J gene: TRBJ1-1; V gene: TRBV18; clone size: .; D gene: .
CDR3 DNA: TGTGCCAGCAGCCGGACTAGCGGGGGGGCCGGTGAGCAGTTCTTC; CDR3 protein: CASSRTSGGAGEQFF; J gene: TRBJ2-1; V gene: TRBV2; clone size: many; D gene: TRBD2
CDR3 DNA: TGCGCCAGCAGTTTCCTAGCGGGGGTCCCCTACGAGCAGTACTTC; CDR3 protein: CASSFLAGVPYEQYF; J gene: TRBJ2-7; V gene: TRBV4-1; clone size: few; D gene: TRBD2
CDR3 DNA: TGTGCCAGCAGCCCCGTCGGGCGGGGCGGTACAGATACGCAGTATTTT; CDR3 protein: CASSPVGRGGTDTQYF; J gene: TRBJ2-3; V gene: TRBV7-9; clone size: few; D gene: .
CDR3 DNA: TGTGCCACCAGCAGAGATAGACTGTCCTATGGCTACACCTTC; CDR3 protein: CATSRDRLSYGYTF; J gene: TRBJ1-2; V gene: TRBV15; clone size: .; D gene: .
CDR3 DNA: TGTGCCAGCAGCTCCGGACTAGCGGGGGGGCCCCAAGATACGCAGTATTTT; CDR3 protein: CASSSGLAGGPQDTQYF; J gene: TRBJ2-3; V gene: TRBV7-9; clone size: .; D gene: TRBD2
CDR3 DNA: TGTGCCAGCAGTTCCTCCCGGGACAGAAAAAACTATGGCTACACCTTC; CDR3 protein: CASSSSRDRKNYGYTF; J gene: TRBJ1-2; V gene: TRBV6-1; clone size: many; D gene: TRBD1
CDR3 DNA: TGTGCCAGTAGGAGACAGGGGGCCGTGGCGAACACTGAAGCTTTCTTT; CDR3 protein: CASRRQGAVANTEAFF; J gene: TRBJ1-1; V gene: TRBV19; clone size: .; D gene: TRBD1
CDR3 DNA: TGTGCCAGCAGCTTGGGACGCGGGAACCTGAACACTGAAGCTTTCTTT; CDR3 protein: CASSLGRGNLNTEAFF; J gene: TRBJ1-1; V gene: TRBV5-4; clone size: .; D gene: .
CDR3 DNA: TGTGCCAGCAGCCCACAGCAGTCTTCTGGAAGCACCATATATTTT; CDR3 protein: CASSPQQSSGSTIYF; J gene: TRBJ1-3; V gene: TRBV12-3/TRBV12-4; clone size: .; D gene: .
CDR3 DNA: TGTGCCAGCAGTGAGGACGACAGGGTGGATTTTGAGGGGAATCAGCCCCAGCATTTT; CDR3 protein: CASSEDDRVDFEGNQPQHF; J gene: TRBJ1-5; V gene: TRBV27; clone size: .; D gene: TRBD1
CDR3 DNA: TGTGCCAGCAGGGACGGGGCGGGGGAGCAGTTCTTC; CDR3 protein: CASRDGAGEQFF; J gene: TRBJ2-1; V gene: TRBV6-1; clone size: many; D gene: .
CDR3 DNA: TGTGCCAGCAGTAACCGACAGGACACTGAAGCTTTCTTT; CDR3 protein: CASSNRQDTEAFF; J gene: TRBJ1-1; V gene: TRBV3-1; clone size: many; D gene: .
CDR3 DNA: TGTGCCACCAGTGACGCGGGACAGGGCTTCTACGAGCAGTACTTC; CDR3 protein: CATSDAGQGFYEQYF; J gene: TRBJ2-7; V gene: TRBV24-1; clone size: .; D gene: TRBD1
CDR3 DNA: TGTGCCAGCAGCCGAAGGGGGGCTAGCGGGGGGTTTCAGTTCTTC; CDR3 protein: CASSRRGASGGFQFF; J gene: TRBJ2-1; V gene: TRBV3-1; clone size: many; D gene: TRBD2
CDR3 DNA: TGTGCTAGCAGCCCCGGACTAGCCGCTACAGATACGCAGTATTTT; CDR3 protein: CASSPGLAATDTQYF; J gene: TRBJ2-3; V gene: TRBV7-7; clone size: .; D gene: TRBD2
CDR3 DNA: TGCGCCAGCAGCTTTTTGGAGGGGGGGCCGTCTGAGCAGTTCTTC; CDR3 protein: CASSFLEGGPSEQFF; J gene: TRBJ2-1; V gene: TRBV5-1; clone size: few; D gene: .
CDR3 DNA: TGTGCCAGCAGCTTAGATAGTGGACAGGGCTACAATGAGCAGTTCTTC; CDR3 protein: CASSLDSGQGYNEQFF; J gene: TRBJ2-1; V gene: TRBV11-2; clone size: many; D gene: TRBD1
CDR3 DNA: TGTGCCAGCAGCGCGGACAAACGCACAGATACGCAGTATTTT; CDR3 protein: CASSADKRTDTQYF; J gene: TRBJ2-3; V gene: TRBV5-4; clone size: few; D gene: .
CDR3 DNA: TGTGCCAGCAGCTCCCAGGACACCGGGGAGCTGTTTTTT; CDR3 protein: CASSSQDTGELFF; J gene: TRBJ2-2; V gene: TRBV13; clone size: few; D gene: .
CDR3 DNA: TGTGCCAGCAGGATCCGCGCGGGAGAGACCCAGTACTTC; CDR3 protein: CASRIRAGETQYF; J gene: TRBJ2-5; V gene: TRBV3-1; clone size: many; D gene: .
CDR3 DNA: TGTGCCAGCAGCTTGTATTCGGGACAGTCCTACAATGAGCAGTTCTTC; CDR3 protein: CASSLYSGQSYNEQFF; J gene: TRBJ2-1; V gene: TRBV7-9; clone size: few; D gene: TRBD1
CDR3 DNA: TGTGCCAGCAGCCTCGGGTTGGAAGGGGATTACTACGAGCAGTACTTC; CDR3 protein: CASSLGLEGDYYEQYF; J gene: TRBJ2-7; V gene: TRBV6-2/TRBV6-3; clone size: once; D gene: .
CDR3 DNA: TGTGCCAGCAGTCTCACAGGGGACCCCTACAATGAGCAGTTCTTC; CDR3 protein: CASSLTGDPYNEQFF; J gene: TRBJ2-1; V gene: TRBV3-1; clone size: many; D gene: TRBD1
CDR3 DNA: TGCGCCAGCAGCTTGTTCGAGACAGGGGAGAATTCACCCCTCCACTTT; CDR3 protein: CASSLFETGENSPLHF; J gene: TRBJ1-6; V gene: TRBV5-1; clone size: .; D gene: TRBD1
CDR3 DNA: TGTGCCAGCAGCGCCTCGCGACAGGGGAACACAGATACGCAGTATTTT; CDR3 protein: CASSASRQGNTDTQYF; J gene: TRBJ2-3; V gene: TRBV9; clone size: few; D gene: TRBD1
CDR3 DNA: TGTGCCAGCAGTTCTTTTAAGGCTAAGAACACTGAAGCTTTCTTT; CDR3 protein: CASSSFKAKNTEAFF; J gene: TRBJ1-1; V gene: TRBV27; clone size: .; D gene: .